This T cell receptor (beta chain) was sequenced during a study of blood T cell repertoires in COVID-19. The wider study: The origin of the acute and convalescent COVID-19 samples was the United States, Italy and Spain.

Germline V gene data show CDR1 as SGHDT and CDR2 as YYEEEE. The CDR3 contains 15 residues. V was shortened by 4 bases and J by 3 bases, with 15 bases between the two germline ends. Sequenced by immunoSEQ multiplex PCR; TCRdb stores in-frame clones only, minus some. The sample contains roughly 100,000 clones, about 86% of which appear only once. This chain joins TRBV5-6 and TRBJ2-3; perhaps TRBD2 as D (5 bases). This receptor was obtained from a woman older than 75 with active or convalescent COVID-19. The sequenced sample consisted of peripheral blood. CDR3 residues: CASSPRGLGTDTQYF. The CDR3 DNA reads as TGTGCCAGCAGCCCTCGCGGGTTGGGGACAGATACGCAGTATTTT.